What follows are 5 T cell receptor beta chains derived from one specimen sequenced in a study of blood T cell repertoires in COVID-19. Some clones are missing from TCRdb's copy, which holds only in-frame ones; the method was immunoSEQ multiplex PCR. The repertoire holds some 270,000 clones, with around 90% as singletons. The source material was peripheral blood. The origin of the receptors is a man over 45 with acute or convalescent COVID-19.

This chain links TRBV3-1 (or the pseudogene TRBV3-2) with TRBJ2-2; 7 bases are shared with TRBD2. CDR1 LGHDT and CDR2 YNNKEL come from the germline V gene (reference sequence). V lost 5 bases, J lost 1 base, and 10 bases stayed unmatched. CDR3 length: 17 amino acids. The CDR3 here is CASSAGRGLGNTGELFF. In nucleotides, the CDR3 is TGTGCCAGCAGCGCGGGGAGGGGACTGGGGAACACCGGGGAGCTGTTTTTT.

This clone was counted many times. V gene TRBV4-1 combines with J gene TRBJ2-1, with 14 bases fitting TRBD2. The CDR3 length is 15 residues. The trim removed 4 bases at V and 7 bases at J, leaving 3 bases unmatched. CDR1 MGHRA and CDR2 YSYEKL come from the germline V gene. DNA for the CDR3: TGCGCCAGCAGCCCGGGACTAGCGGGGGAAAATGAGCAGTTCTTC. It codes for CASSPGLAGENEQFF.

The chain uses TRBV18 and TRBJ1-1; 7 nucleotides agree with TRBD1. Per the germline V gene, CDR1 is KGHSH and CDR2 is LQKENI. This CDR3 spans 15 amino acids. V lost 3 bases to trimming and J lost 0 bases; unmatched junction nucleotides: 4. This CDR3 is CASSPSTGMNTEAFF. In nucleotides, the CDR3 is TGTGCCAGCTCACCTTCGACAGGGATGAACACTGAAGCTTTCTTT.

V usage is TRBV10-2 and J usage is TRBJ2-1, with 11 bases that match TRBD2. Germline values: CDR1 WSHSY, CDR2 SAAADI. The CDR3 has 16 residues. Trimming cost V 6 bases and J 2 bases; bases outside gene matches: 6. CDR3 sequence (DNA): TGCGCCAGCAGGGACTCGGGACTAGCGGCCTACAATGAGCAGTTCTTC. It codes for CASRDSGLAAYNEQFF.

Only one count was recorded for this clone. The chain couples TRBV7-9 to TRBJ2-5; 8 nucleotides agree with TRBD2. V dropped 5 bases and J dropped 4; count of bases not matched to a gene: 6. The germline V gene encodes CDR1 SEHNR and CDR2 FQNEAQ (reference sequence). The CDR3 runs to 14 residues. The CDR3: CASSPGGAGETQYF. CDR3 nucleotides: TGTGCCAGCAGCCCCGGGGGGGCAGGAGAGACCCAGTACTTC.